This T cell receptor beta chain was sequenced for a study of T cell clonality in common variable immunodeficiency (dated by TCRdb to the mid-2010s). Paper-wide results and their limitations: The authors noted that sequencing repertoires of T cell subpopulations would be needed to clarify what caused the increased clonality in CVID. CVID subjects shared fewer TCRbeta clones with each other than healthy controls did (p < 0.0001). Increased TCRbeta clonality was found in CVID subjects compared with healthy controls (t-test p = 0.018), with the increase being most characteristic of about a third of subjects. Correlations of repertoire features with clinical complications were constrained by heterogeneity among patients within the CVID cohort. CVID TCRbeta sequences were reported to have fewer deletions and N-nucleotide insertions and to lack highly modified clones with 13 or more V deletions. Even though DNA input was the same, control samples had an average of about 90,000 unique sequences each, compared with some 32,000 in CVID samples.

Diagnosis of CVID followed standard criteria, namely serum IgG, IgA and/or IgM below the normal range together with specific antibody deficiency. The CVID group comprised 40 to 50 subjects, approximately 15 female and about 29 male, aged 9 to 64 years with a mean age of around 40. Most of the CVID patients and most of the healthy controls were of Caucasian heritage. Replacement immunoglobulin therapy had been administered to all CVID subjects for at least one year at the time of study participation. When blood was collected, none of the CVID subjects were ill or on immunomodulatory or immunosuppressive medication. Heparinized peripheral whole blood samples of about 5 to 9 ml were obtained from each donor. Genomic DNA from adults with common variable immune deficiency (CVID) and from healthy adult controls was used for sequencing of TCRbeta CDR3 repertoires. To isolate peripheral blood mononuclear cells, diluted blood was subjected to density centrifugation over Hypaque 1077 or Ficoll-Paque. Genomic DNA was obtained from unsorted mononuclear cells using either Qiagen column purification or a centrifugation-based method.

The table lists this clone with many counts. Its antigen has not been determined. The read comes to an end 3 residues before the CDR3 does, leaving the germline J gene to fill in the end. The CDR3 holds 14 amino acids from the cysteine to the phenylalanine. The DNA covers only part of the CDR3, 33 bases in frame from base 1. For this chain, trimming is 6 bases at the V end and 3 bases at the J end, and the number of junction bases without a gene match is 6. For CDR1 and CDR2, the germline V gene lists MNHEY and SVGEGT. For sequencing, equivalent amounts of genomic DNA were input from CVID and control samples. For every sample, a 60 bp segment covering the rearranged TCRbeta CDR3 region was amplified and then sequenced. The immunoSEQ assay, a bias-corrected multiplex PCR combined with high-throughput sequencing, was used for TCRbeta amplification. Concerning the study's data processing: Each unique nucleotide sequence was treated as a clone and annotated with V, D and J genes, copy number and frequency. Sequences were labeled productive if in frame, and non-productive if out of frame or containing stop codons. As previously described, Shannon's entropy was used to calculate clonality. Mean CDR3 Kyte-Doolittle hydropathy was derived from the predicted amino acid sequences of productive clones. Using the R hclust function, scaled V gene usage was clustered hierarchically with Manhattan distance and complete linkage. Clone sharing by CDR3 amino acid sequence was assessed by resampling 12 repertoires per group over 100 rounds. The repertoires were searched for around 72 published EBV-specific and a few hundred published CMV-specific TCRbeta sequences. A couple of CVID samples yielding fewer than 10,000 sequences were excluded from analysis, leaving 42 CVID repertoires. TCRdb mirrors the immuneACCESS table, restricted to in-frame sequences. Some clones are absent from its copies; in checked studies, under half trace to an unresolved V gene, and the reason for the others is unknown. D and trimming were read from the DNA, whereas the V and J calls and clone size are those reported in that table. This sample holds approximately 26,000 clones in total, without any singletons. The ten largest clones represent 3% to 3.5% of the sample.

This TCR was sampled from a human donor with common variable immunodeficiency. The chain was built from TRBV6-2 or TRBV6-3 and TRBJ1-1, and 8 junction bases match TRBD1. The sample comprised peripheral blood mononuclear cells. The CDR3 DNA, read in part, is TGTGCCAGCAGCTCCGGGACAGGCTACACTGAA. Its amino acids are CASSSGTGYTE. The CDR3, in full, reads CASSSGTGYTEAFF.